One sample yielded the 2 T cell receptor beta chains listed below, sequenced in a study of blood T cells in healthy people across ages. Alongside a J-beta primer mix, a sample-barcoded 5' primer served in a second PCR lasting roughly 7 to 11 cycles. Via MiXCR, TCRdb re-called the 5' RACE reads, giving one row per CDR3 protein. The sample yields 1.5 million to 2 million distinct CDR3 sequences, about two fifths seen once. The source material was blood. The receptor source for this set is a human donor in good health.

The V call is TRBV5-1, the J call TRBJ2-4; D is unclear. V lost 0 bases and J lost 9, with 13 bases in between. Looked up from germline, CDR1 is SGHRS and CDR2 is YFSETQ. CDR3 length: 14 amino acids. The CDR3 reads CASSLESPVGIQYF. The CDR3 DNA follows: TGCGCCAGCAGCTTGGAGTCACCAGTAGGCATTCAGTACTTC.

The chain carries TRBV5-1 and TRBJ2-5; D is uncertain. The CDR3 runs 15 residues. V lost 1 base and J 0 bases, leaving 10 bases between the germline ends. Germline CDR1 SGHRS, CDR2 YFSETQ. CDR3: CASSLLGSYQETQYF. CDR3 sequence (DNA): TGCGCCAGCAGCTTGTTAGGCTCGTACCAAGAGACCCAGTACTTC.